This T cell receptor beta chain was identified in a study of T cell responses to AZD1222 COVID-19 vaccine. TCRdb keeps only in-frame clones here, not all; method: immunoSEQ multiplex PCR. The sample records approximately 140,000 clones, approximately 90% being singletons. The CDR3 has 15 residues. Germline V gene lookup returns CDR1 SGHRS and CDR2 YFSETQ. Trimming took 2 bases from V and 2 from J; bases not matched to a gene: 3. The rearrangement links TRBV5-1 to TRBJ2-5; TRBD2 agrees at 10 bases. The sequence was collected from an adult who received the AZD1222 COVID-19 vaccine. Sequences were derived from peripheral blood, sampled 28 days after the second AZD1222 dose. The CDR3 protein is CASSLAAGGQETQYF. In DNA, the CDR3 is TGCGCCAGCAGCTTAGCAGCGGGAGGGCAAGAGACCCAGTACTTC.